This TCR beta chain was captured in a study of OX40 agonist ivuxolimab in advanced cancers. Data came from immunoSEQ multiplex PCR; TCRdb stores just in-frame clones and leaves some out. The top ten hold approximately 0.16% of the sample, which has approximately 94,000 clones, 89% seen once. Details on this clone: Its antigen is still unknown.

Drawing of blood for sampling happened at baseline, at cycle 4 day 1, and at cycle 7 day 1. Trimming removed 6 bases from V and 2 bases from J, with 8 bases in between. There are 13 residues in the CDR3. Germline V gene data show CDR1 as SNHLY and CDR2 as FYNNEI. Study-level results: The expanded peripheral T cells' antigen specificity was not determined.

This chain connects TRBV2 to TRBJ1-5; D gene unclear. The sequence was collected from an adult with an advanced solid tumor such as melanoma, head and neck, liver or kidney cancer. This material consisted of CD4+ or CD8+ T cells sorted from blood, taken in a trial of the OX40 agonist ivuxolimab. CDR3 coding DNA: TGTGCCAGCAGCTCCGGGGGCAATCAGCCCCAGCATTTT. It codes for CASSSGGNQPQHF. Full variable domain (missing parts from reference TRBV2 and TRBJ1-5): EPEVTQTPSHQVTQMGQEVILRCVPISNHLYFYWYRQILGQKVEFLVSFYNNEISEKSEIFDDQFSVERPDGSNFTLKIRSTKLEDSAMYFCASSSGGNQPQHFGDGTRLSIL.